The clone carrying this T cell receptor beta chain was found a few times. These data originate in a study of graft-versus-host responses after intestinal transplantation. Study-level information: Tacrolimus plus steroids were given to all recipients for approximately three years, preceded by anti-thymocyte globulin induction.

Per the germline V gene, CDR1 is MNHEY and CDR2 is SMNVEV (reference sequence). The CDR3 covers 15 residues. With 6 bases removed from V and 2 bases from J, the gap between germline ends came to 14 bases. TCRdb's table, derived via immunoSEQ multiplex PCR, lists solely in-frame clones and lacks some. The repertoire has under 45,000 clones, over 85% of them found once; the top ten carry 6% to 7.5%. The chain couples TRBV27 to TRBJ2-1, with D hard to call. The source material was PBMCs, sampled about nine months after transplant. This TCR derives from a human patient who received an intestinal transplant, so some T cells may come from the graft donor. The CDR3 sequence is CASRLTAQAYNEQFF. In DNA, the CDR3 is TGTGCCAGCAGACTAACAGCTCAAGCCTACAATGAGCAGTTCTTC.